This section outlines one T cell receptor beta chain sequence together with its context. Its antigen is as yet unknown. These data come from a study of OX40 agonist ivuxolimab in advanced cancers. Study-level results: Among T cells, CD8+ cells averaged more expanded clones than CD4+ cells.

The protocol was immunoSEQ multiplex PCR, while the TCRdb copy is restricted to in-frame clones and leaves out a portion. The table has 25,000 to 35,000 clones, over 60% seen once. V was shortened by 2 bases and J by 7 bases, with 12 bases between the two germline ends. The CDR3 length is 13 residues. The germline gives CDR1 MNHNS, CDR2 SASEGT. This receptor was taken from an adult with an advanced solid tumor such as melanoma, head and neck, liver or kidney cancer. The source was CD4+ or CD8+ T cells sorted from blood, collected in a trial of the OX40 agonist ivuxolimab. The V and J genes are TRBV6-1 and TRBJ2-7; the D is unclear. In nucleotides, the CDR3 is TGTGCCAGCAGTGAATCCGGGTGGGCGGAGCAGTACTTC. This gives the protein CASSESGWAEQYF.